Below, 27 T cell receptor beta chains from the same sample are listed, as sequenced in a study of spatial heterogeneity in lung cancer. Time point indicated: sample taken at primary tumor resection. One entry per CDR3 protein, called by TCRdb with MiXCR from the 5' RACE reads. The sample records more than 60,000 distinct CDR3 sequences, roughly 8% being singletons. The starting material was PBMCs, obtained at surgery. These receptors were obtained from a male donor with early-stage non-small cell lung cancer.

The rearrangement uses TRBV7-2 and TRBJ2-3; no clear D. The CDR3 is 14 residues long. Germline V lookup: CDR1 SGHTA, CDR2 FQGNSA. V was shortened by 1 base and J by 6 bases, with 11 bases between the two germline ends. CDR3 protein: CASSLGGGRDTQYF. The CDR3 DNA sequence: TGTGCCAGCAGCTTAGGCGGCGGTAGGGATACGCAGTATTTT.

The chain's CDR3 is CASSFLGRANTDTQYF. DNA for the CDR3: TGTGCCAGCAGCTTTTTGGGCAGGGCTAACACAGATACGCAGTATTTT. This chain connects TRBV11-2 to TRBJ2-3; the D gene is possibly TRBD1 (5 bases). Per germline, CDR1 SGHAT and CDR2 FQNNGV. V lost 3 bases, J lost 2 bases, and 15 bases lay in between. This CDR3 has 16 amino acids.

This sequence joins TRBV19 and TRBJ2-1; TRBD2 aligns across 7 bases. V dropped 3 bases and J dropped 4; count of bases not matched to a gene: 6. Germline CDR1 reads LNHDA; CDR2 reads SQIVND (reference sequence). The CDR3 runs to 15 residues. The CDR3 bases are TGTGCCAGTAGTATCCAGGGAGGGCTGTACAATGAGCAGTTCTTC. Protein: CASSIQGGLYNEQFF.

J is TRBJ2-2 and V is TRBV29-1, with D hard to call. Germline-derived CDR1 and CDR2 are SQVTM and ANQGSEA. V lost 5 bases to trimming and J lost 5 bases, with 12 bases between them. This CDR3 contains 13 residues. CDR3 region: CSVSGYLTGELFF. The DNA for the CDR3 is TGCAGCGTTTCTGGTTACCTAACCGGGGAGCTGTTTTTT.

This clonotype has ten or more counts. The chain is built from TRBV29-1 and TRBJ2-5; TRBD1 is a possible D gene (6 bases). V was shortened by 6 bases and J by 5 bases, with 13 bases between the two germline ends. The CDR3 covers 12 residues. CDR1 is SQVTM, CDR2 ANQGSEA, per germline. Written as DNA, the CDR3 is TGCAGCGTGGGGGCAGGGTGGGAGACCCAGTACTTC. This translates into CSVGAGWETQYF. The complete variable domain, with remaining parts taken from reference TRBV29-1 and TRBJ2-5, reads SAVISQKPSRDICQRGTSLTIQCQVDSQVTMMFWYRQQPGQSLTLIATANQGSEATYESGFVIDKFPISRPNLTFSTLTVSNMSPEDSSIYLCSVGAGWETQYFGPGTRLLVL.

The chain links TRBV29-1 to TRBJ1-1, with a weak D call TRBD1 (6 bases). The V gene's germline CDR1 is SQVTM and CDR2 ANQGSEA. CDR3 length equals 14 residues. V was pared by 2 bases and J by 4 bases, with 14 bases between. In nucleotides, the CDR3 is TGCAGCGTTGAAACGGGGGCGCGGGGCACTGAAGCTTTCTTT. This translates into CSVETGARGTEAFF. The full variable domain, completed using reference TRBV29-1 and TRBJ1-1, is SAVISQKPSRDICQRGTSLTIQCQVDSQVTMMFWYRQQPGQSLTLIATANQGSEATYESGFVIDKFPISRPNLTFSTLTVSNMSPEDSSIYLCSVETGARGTEAFFGQGTRLTVV.

This clonotype was seen ten or more times. The gene calls are TRBV20-1 and TRBJ2-1, with TRBD2 matching over 14 bases. The CDR3 runs 13 residues. Per the germline V gene, CDR1 is DFQATT and CDR2 is SNEGSKA (reference sequence). Unmatched junction bases numbered 5, after V lost 6 bases and J lost 10 bases. The DNA of the CDR3 is TGCAGTGCCCCGGGACTAGCGGGAGACGAGCAGTTCTTC. It yields the protein CSAPGLAGDEQFF.

The chain joins TRBV10-1 to TRBJ2-1, with 7 bases matching TRBD2. Germline CDR1 WNHNN, CDR2 SYGVQD (reference sequence). This CDR3 spans 18 amino acids. Losses at the gene ends were 0 bases for V and 3 bases for J; bases not matched to a gene: 11. The CDR3 DNA reads as TGCGCCAGCAGTGAGTCGCGTCTCGGCGGGAGATTCTACAATGAGCAGTTCTTC. It codes for CASSESRLGGRFYNEQFF.

This clonotype was detected many times. The V gene is TRBV6-1, the J gene TRBJ2-5; 7 nucleotides line up with TRBD2. V was pared by 2 bases and J by 5 bases, with 8 bases of the junction left unmatched. The length of the CDR3 is 15 residues. Germline V gene lookup returns CDR1 MNHNS and CDR2 SASEGT. CDR3 loop: CASSELAASVETQYF. DNA for the CDR3: TGTGCCAGCAGTGAACTAGCGGCCAGCGTTGAGACCCAGTACTTC.

This clonotype was seen a few times. V and J are TRBV7-9 and TRBJ1-1, with D unclear. This CDR3 has 13 amino acids. Germline V gives CDR1 SEHNR, CDR2 FQNEAQ (reference sequence). V lost 7 bases to trimming and J lost 0 bases, with 9 bases between them. The CDR3, as DNA: TGTGCCAGCACCACGGACCTGAACACTGAAGCTTTCTTT. It translates to CASTTDLNTEAFF.

This clonotype was seen a few times. This chain uses TRBV5-5 with TRBJ2-1; no clear D. V lost 0 bases and J 4 bases, leaving 8 bases between the germline ends. The CDR3 contains 14 residues. Germline assignment: CDR1 SGHKS and CDR2 YYEKEE (reference sequence). Here the CDR3 reads CASSLVPKYNEQFF. CDR3 nucleotides: TGTGCCAGCAGCTTGGTCCCAAAGTACAATGAGCAGTTCTTC. The full variable domain, completed using reference TRBV5-5 and TRBJ2-1, is DAGVTQSPTHLIKTRGQQVTLRCSPISGHKSVSWYQQVLGQGPQFIFQYYEKEERGRGNFPDRFSARQFPNYSSELNVNALLLGDSALYLCASSLVPKYNEQFFGPGTRLTVL.

The rearrangement links TRBV29-1 to TRBJ1-2; the D is unclear. The CDR3 contains 13 residues. V was pared by 1 base and J by 4 bases, with 10 bases between. The germline V gene has CDR1 SQVTM and CDR2 ANQGSEA. The CDR3 DNA follows: TGCAGCGTTGAAGCGGGCAGAGTCTATGGCTACACCTTC. The encoded protein is CSVEAGRVYGYTF.

This clonotype has a handful of counts. This chain uses TRBV20-1 with TRBJ1-1, with D unclear. The V gene's germline CDR1 is DFQATT and CDR2 SNEGSKA (reference sequence). The CDR3 is 15 amino acids. V lost 6 bases, J lost 13 bases, and 30 bases lay in between. The CDR3 protein is CSAPWRESTLRRGFF. Written as DNA, the CDR3 is TGCAGTGCCCCCTGGAGGGAGTCGACCCTCCGTCGAGGTTTCTTT.

The CDR3 loop reads CASSTPGLGPNTEAFF. CDR3 bases: TGTGCCAGCAGTACCCCCGGGTTGGGACCGAACACTGAAGCTTTCTTT. The J gene is TRBJ1-1, the V gene TRBV6-2 or TRBV6-3; D possibly corresponds to TRBD1 (5 bases). This CDR3 is 16 amino acids long. Trimming stripped 5 bases from V and 1 base from J, with 17 bases between. CDR1 and CDR2 from the germline V gene are MNHEY and SVGEGT.

This clonotype came up many times. The V gene is TRBV18, the J gene TRBJ2-1; 9 positions match TRBD2. This CDR3 has 15 amino acids. Unmatched junction bases numbered 3, after V lost 3 bases and J lost 3 bases. Germline loops: CDR1 KGHSH, CDR2 LQKENI. CDR3 sequence reads: CASSPRTSVYNEQFF. Here the CDR3 DNA reads TGTGCCAGCTCACCCCGGACTAGCGTCTACAATGAGCAGTTCTTC.

J is TRBJ2-7 and V is TRBV5-1, with 8 bases lining up with TRBD1. The CDR3 consists of 16 residues. V lost 0 bases and J lost 7; bases outside the gene matches: 12. Germline V gene sequence: CDR1 SGHRS, CDR2 YFSETQ. The CDR3, as DNA: TGCGCCAGCAGCTTGGCCCTGACAGGGGCCACGGTTGAGCAGTACTTC. It yields the protein CASSLALTGATVEQYF.

There are many counts of this clonotype. This rearrangement joins TRBV20-1 to TRBJ2-3, with D perhaps matching TRBD2 (6 bases). Germline V gene data show CDR1 as DFQATT and CDR2 as SNEGSKA (reference sequence). This CDR3 comprises 14 residues. V lost 5 bases to trimming and J lost 2 bases, with 14 bases between them. The chain's CDR3 is CSAPGGMYTDTQYF. The CDR3 DNA reads TGCAGTGCTCCCGGAGGGATGTACACAGATACGCAGTATTTT.

There are many counts of this clonotype. The V gene is TRBV19, the J gene TRBJ2-7; D is possibly TRBD2 (5 bases). There are 14 residues in the CDR3. V was pared by 2 bases and J by 5 bases, with 13 bases between. Germline V CDR1 and CDR2: LNHDA, SQIVND (reference sequence). This CDR3 reads CASSINGLSHEQYF. DNA of the CDR3: TGTGCCAGTAGTATAAATGGACTCAGCCACGAGCAGTACTTC.

This clonotype turned up a few times. The chain combines TRBV20-1 with TRBJ2-3; D gene ambiguous. The V and J ends lost 0 bases and 4 bases respectively, with 14 bases between them. This CDR3 spans 15 amino acids. Germline-derived CDR1 and CDR2 are DFQATT and SNEGSKA (reference sequence). The CDR3 region is CSARDPKPTADTQYF. The CDR3 DNA reads as TGCAGTGCTAGAGATCCCAAACCCACCGCAGATACGCAGTATTTT.

This clonotype was seen just once. This sequence joins TRBV5-4 and TRBJ2-1; D remains ambiguous. The CDR3 sequence is 13 residues long. CDR1 SGHNT and CDR2 YYREEE come from the germline V gene (reference sequence). Trimming removed 0 bases from V and 9 bases from J, with 10 bases in between. The CDR3 coding sequence is TGTGCCAGCAGCTTGGCCCATAACAGTGAGCAGTTCTTC. It is translated as CASSLAHNSEQFF. The variable domain in full, completed from reference TRBV5-4 and TRBJ2-1, reads ETGVTQSPTHLIKTRGQQVTLRCSSQSGHNTVSWYQQALGQGPQFIFQYYREEENGRGNFPPRFSGLQFPNYSSELNVNALELDDSALYLCASSLAHNSEQFFGPGTRLTVL.

This clonotype was found many times. This chain connects TRBV29-1 to TRBJ1-1, with 8 nucleotides matching TRBD1. CDR1 and CDR2 from the germline V gene are SQVTM and ANQGSEA. V was pared by 5 bases and J by 1 base, with 3 bases of the junction left unmatched. This CDR3 has 13 residues. CDR3: CSVLGQANTEAFF. CDR3 coding DNA: TGCAGCGTTTTGGGACAGGCGAACACTGAAGCTTTCTTT.

This clonotype has a count of ten or more. V gene TRBV7-2 combines with J gene TRBJ2-6; 9 bases line up with TRBD1. The trim removed 5 bases at V and 4 bases at J, leaving 9 bases unmatched. The CDR3 sequence is 17 residues long. Germline CDR1 reads SGHTA; CDR2 reads FQGNSA. The CDR3 DNA reads as TGTGCCAGCAGCCCCCGGGACAGGGTACCAGGGGCCAACGTCCTGACTTTC. Encoded protein: CASSPRDRVPGANVLTF.

This clonotype was seen repeatedly, ten times or more. The CDR3: CSVGVAETQYF. CDR3 DNA: TGCAGCGTAGGAGTTGCAGAGACCCAGTACTTC. This chain uses TRBV20-1 with TRBJ2-5; D is ambiguous. In germline, CDR1 is DFQATT, CDR2 SNEGSKA (reference sequence). This CDR3 is 11 amino acids long.

In its sample, this clonotype was seen many times. The chain couples TRBV6-2 or TRBV6-3 to TRBJ1-2; TRBD1 might be the D (5 bases). V shed 6 bases and J shed 8 bases, with 16 bases lying between them. This CDR3 spans 13 amino acids. Germline V gives CDR1 MNHEY, CDR2 SVGEGT. In DNA form, the CDR3 reads TGTGCCAGCAGAAAGGACACCACTGTAGGCTACACCTTC. This codes for CASRKDTTVGYTF.

Many counts were recorded for this clonotype. The V gene is TRBV5-5, the J gene TRBJ1-2; D not certain. Trimming took off 1 base at V and 2 bases at J, with 9 bases between the two ends. The CDR3 length is 14 residues. The V gene's germline CDR1 is SGHKS and CDR2 YYEKEE (reference sequence). The CDR3 spells CASSLSSRNYGYTF. The CDR3 coding sequence is TGTGCCAGCAGCTTGTCTTCCCGGAACTATGGCTACACCTTC.

This clonotype came up many times. This chain uses TRBV9 with TRBJ1-5; D not resolved. This CDR3 is 15 amino acids long. The V end lost 0 bases, the J end lost 4 bases, and 11 bases lay between the germline ends. Germline V gene sequence: CDR1 SGDLS, CDR2 YYNGEE. In DNA, the CDR3 is TGTGCCAGCAGCGTAGGATCAAGTACTAATCAGCCCCAGCATTTT. Its protein product is CASSVGSSTNQPQHF.

This clonotype was observed a handful of times. This chain uses TRBV10-3 with TRBJ2-2; D is ambiguous. Per the germline V gene, CDR1 is ENHRY and CDR2 is SYGVKD. V gave up 7 bases and J gave up 4 bases, with 10 bases separating them. This CDR3 has 13 amino acids. The CDR3 DNA sequence: TGTGCCATCACCGAGGACGGCACCGGGGAGCTGTTTTTT. Translation gives CAITEDGTGELFF.